This T cell receptor beta chain is from a study of TIL therapy for anti-PD-1-resistant metastatic lung cancer. The overall study: Most patients had lung adenocarcinoma; a handful of tumors were EGFR-mutant, two ALK-rearranged; half smoked currently or formerly. Tumors carried a median approximately 1.6 non-synonymous mutations per megabase.

V lost 8 bases, J lost 6 bases, and 17 bases lay in between. Germline V CDR1 and CDR2: MDHEN, SYDVKM. The CDR3 sequence is 13 residues long. The libraries were made with immunoSEQ v3. Produced via immunoSEQ multiplex PCR; TCRdb's table is partial and in-frame only. The table records about 26,000 clones, less than 65% of them present only once. Noted time point: pre-treatment sample, taken before nivolumab and TIL therapy. Pleural nodules or supraclavicular lymph nodes made up most of the excised metastases sampled. The receptor was isolated from a woman between 25 and 80 years old with non-small cell lung cancer. The input for sequencing was tumor tissue, taken at baseline. The rearrangement joins TRBV28 to TRBJ2-7; D could derive from TRBD1 or TRBD2 (6 bases each). The CDR3 loop is CASEGLGGGEQYF. The CDR3 DNA reads as TGTGCCAGCGAGGGGTTAGGGGGAGGCGAGCAGTACTTC.